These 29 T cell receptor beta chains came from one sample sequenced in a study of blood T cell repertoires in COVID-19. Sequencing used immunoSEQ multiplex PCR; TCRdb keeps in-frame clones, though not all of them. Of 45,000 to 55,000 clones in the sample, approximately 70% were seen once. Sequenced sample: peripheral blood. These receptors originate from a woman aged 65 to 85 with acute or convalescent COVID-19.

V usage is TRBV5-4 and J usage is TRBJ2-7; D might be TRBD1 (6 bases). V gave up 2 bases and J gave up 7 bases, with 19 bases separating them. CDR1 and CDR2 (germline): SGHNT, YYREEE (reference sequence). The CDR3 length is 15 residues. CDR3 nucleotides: TGTGCCAGCAGCTTCTTTGGGGGCGCCCCTGGGGAGCAGTACTTC. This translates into CASSFFGGAPGEQYF.

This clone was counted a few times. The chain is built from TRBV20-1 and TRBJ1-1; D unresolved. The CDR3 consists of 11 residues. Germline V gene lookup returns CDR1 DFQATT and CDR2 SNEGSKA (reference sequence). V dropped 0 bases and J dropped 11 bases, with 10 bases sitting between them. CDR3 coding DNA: TGCAGTGCTAGAGAATCGGAGGAGGCTTTCTTT. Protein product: CSARESEEAFF.

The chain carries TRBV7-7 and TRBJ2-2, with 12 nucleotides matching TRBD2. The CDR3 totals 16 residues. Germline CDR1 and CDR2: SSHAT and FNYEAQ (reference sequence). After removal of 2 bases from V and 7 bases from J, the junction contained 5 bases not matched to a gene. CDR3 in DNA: TGTGCCAGCAGCTTACGACTAGCGGGAGATGGCGGGGAGCTGTTTTTT. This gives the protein CASSLRLAGDGGELFF.

This chain's CDR3 is CASSQDFSGSQSRYEQYF. The CDR3 DNA is TGTGCCAGCAGCCAAGATTTTAGCGGGAGTCAGTCTCGGTACGAGCAGTACTTC. The chain combines TRBV3-1 (or the pseudogene TRBV3-2) with TRBJ2-7; the match to TRBD2 covers 9 bases. J lost 4 bases, V lost 0 bases, and 13 bases had no gene match. Germline-derived CDR1 and CDR2 are LGHDT and YNNKEL (reference sequence). The CDR3 is made up of 18 amino acids.

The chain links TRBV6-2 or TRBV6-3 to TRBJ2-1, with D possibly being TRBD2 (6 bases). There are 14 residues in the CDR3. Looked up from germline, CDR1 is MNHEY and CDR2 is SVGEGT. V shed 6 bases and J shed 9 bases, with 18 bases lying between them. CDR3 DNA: TGTGCCAGCAGCTTGACTTTGTGGGGAGGTGAGCAGTTCTTC. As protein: CASSLTLWGGEQFF.

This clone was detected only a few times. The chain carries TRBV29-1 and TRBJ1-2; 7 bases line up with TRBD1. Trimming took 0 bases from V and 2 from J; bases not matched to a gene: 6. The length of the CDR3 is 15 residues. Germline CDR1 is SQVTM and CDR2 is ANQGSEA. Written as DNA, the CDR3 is TGCAGCGTTGAAGATAGGGGGCGGTTAAACTATGGCTACACCTTC. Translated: CSVEDRGRLNYGYTF.

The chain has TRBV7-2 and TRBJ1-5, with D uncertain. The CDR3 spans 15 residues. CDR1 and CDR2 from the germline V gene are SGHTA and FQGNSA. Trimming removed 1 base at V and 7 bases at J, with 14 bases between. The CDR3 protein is CASSLVGGGSQPQHF. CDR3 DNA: TGTGCCAGCAGCTTAGTAGGTGGAGGGAGCCAGCCCCAGCATTTT. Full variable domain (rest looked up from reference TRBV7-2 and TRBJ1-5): GAGVSQSPSNKVTEKGKDVELRCDPISGHTALYWYRQSLGQGLEFLIYFQGNSAPDKSGLPSDRFSAERTGGSVSTLTIQRTQQEDSAVYLCASSLVGGGSQPQHFGDGTRLSIL.

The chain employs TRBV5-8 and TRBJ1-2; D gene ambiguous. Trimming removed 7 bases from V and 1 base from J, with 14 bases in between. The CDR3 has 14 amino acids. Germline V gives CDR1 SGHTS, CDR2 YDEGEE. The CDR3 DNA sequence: TGTGCCAGCCTCTTCCCTAGGCATAACTATGGCTACACCTTC. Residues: CASLFPRHNYGYTF.

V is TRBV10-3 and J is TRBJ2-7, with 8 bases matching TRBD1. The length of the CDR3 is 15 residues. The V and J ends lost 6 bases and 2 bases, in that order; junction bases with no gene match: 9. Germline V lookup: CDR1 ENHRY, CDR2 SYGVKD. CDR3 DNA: TGTGCCATCAGAACCGAGGACAGGGCGCCCTACGAGCAGTACTTC. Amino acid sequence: CAIRTEDRAPYEQYF.

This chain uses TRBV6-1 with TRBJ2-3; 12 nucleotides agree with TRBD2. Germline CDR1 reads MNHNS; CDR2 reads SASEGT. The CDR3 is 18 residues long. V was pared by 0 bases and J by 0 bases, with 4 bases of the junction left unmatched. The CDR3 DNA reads TGTGCCAGCAGTGAAGCTCTAGCGGGGGGGCCTAGCACAGATACGCAGTATTTT. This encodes CASSEALAGGPSTDTQYF.

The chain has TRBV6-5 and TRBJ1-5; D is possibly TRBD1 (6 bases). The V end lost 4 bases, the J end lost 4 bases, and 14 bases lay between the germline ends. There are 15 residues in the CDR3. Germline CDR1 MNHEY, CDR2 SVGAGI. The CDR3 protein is CASSSTTGLNQPQHF. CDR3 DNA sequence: TGTGCCAGCAGTTCTACCACAGGGTTGAATCAGCCCCAGCATTTT.

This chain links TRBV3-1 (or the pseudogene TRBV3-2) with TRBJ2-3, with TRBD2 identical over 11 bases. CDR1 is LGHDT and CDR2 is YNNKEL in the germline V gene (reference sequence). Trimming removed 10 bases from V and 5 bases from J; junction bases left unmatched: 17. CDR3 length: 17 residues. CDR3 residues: CATTPGLAGALQDTQYF. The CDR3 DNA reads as TGTGCCACAACCCCTGGACTAGCGGGTGCCCTTCAAGATACGCAGTATTTT.

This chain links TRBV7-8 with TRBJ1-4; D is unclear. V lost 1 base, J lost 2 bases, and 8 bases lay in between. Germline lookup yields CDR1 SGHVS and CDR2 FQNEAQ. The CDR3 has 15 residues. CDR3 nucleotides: TGTGCCAGCAGCTTAGTAGGAGGGACTAATGAAAAACTGTTTTTT. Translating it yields CASSLVGGTNEKLFF. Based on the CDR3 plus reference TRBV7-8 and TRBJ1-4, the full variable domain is GAGVSQSPRYKVAKRGQDVALRCDPISGHVSLFWYQQALGQGPEFLTYFQNEAQLDKSGLPSDRFFAERPEGSVSTLKIQRTQQEDSAVYLCASSLVGGTNEKLFFGSGTQLSVL.

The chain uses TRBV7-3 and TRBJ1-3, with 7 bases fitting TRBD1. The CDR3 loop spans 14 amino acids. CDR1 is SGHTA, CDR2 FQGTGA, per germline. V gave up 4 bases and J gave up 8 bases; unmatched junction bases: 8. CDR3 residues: CASSSTGARDTIYF. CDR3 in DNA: TGTGCCAGCAGCTCAACAGGGGCTCGAGACACCATATATTTT.

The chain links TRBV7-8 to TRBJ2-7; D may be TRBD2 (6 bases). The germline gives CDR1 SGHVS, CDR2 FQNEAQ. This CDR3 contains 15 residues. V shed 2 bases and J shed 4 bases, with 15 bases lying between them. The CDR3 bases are TGTGCCAGCAGCTTAAGTGCAGGGAGGCGTTACGAGCAGTACTTC. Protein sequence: CASSLSAGRRYEQYF.

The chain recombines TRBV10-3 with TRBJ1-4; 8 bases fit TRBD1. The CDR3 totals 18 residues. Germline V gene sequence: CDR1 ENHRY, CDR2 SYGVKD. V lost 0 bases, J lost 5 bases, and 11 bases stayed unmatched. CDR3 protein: CAISESPIRGLSNEKLFF. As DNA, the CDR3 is TGTGCCATCAGTGAGTCGCCGATCAGGGGGCTATCCAATGAAAAACTGTTTTTT.

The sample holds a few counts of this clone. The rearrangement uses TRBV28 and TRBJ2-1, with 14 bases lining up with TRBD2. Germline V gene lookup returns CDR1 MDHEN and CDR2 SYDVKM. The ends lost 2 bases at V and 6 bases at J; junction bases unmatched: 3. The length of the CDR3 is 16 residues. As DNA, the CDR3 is TGTGCCAGCAGTTTACCCGGACTAGCGGGAGGCAATGAGCAGTTCTTC. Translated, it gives CASSLPGLAGGNEQFF.

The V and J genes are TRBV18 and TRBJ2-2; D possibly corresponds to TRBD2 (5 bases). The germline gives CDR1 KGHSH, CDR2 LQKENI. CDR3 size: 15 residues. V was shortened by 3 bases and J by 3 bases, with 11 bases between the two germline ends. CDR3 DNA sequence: TGTGCCAGCTCACCGGAGGAGCCCTACACCGGGGAGCTGTTTTTT. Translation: CASSPEEPYTGELFF. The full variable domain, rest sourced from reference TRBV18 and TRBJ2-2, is NAGVMQNPRHLVRRRGQEARLRCSPMKGHSHVYWYRQLPEEGLKFMVYLQKENIIDESGMPKERFSAEFPKEGPSILRIQQVVRGDSAAYFCASSPEEPYTGELFFGEGSRLTVL.

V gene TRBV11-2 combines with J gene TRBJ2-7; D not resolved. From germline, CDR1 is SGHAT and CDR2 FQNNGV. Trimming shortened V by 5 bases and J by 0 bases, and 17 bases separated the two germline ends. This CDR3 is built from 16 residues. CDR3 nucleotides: TGTGCCAGCAGCACCTTGAGTCAGGAATACTCCTACGAGCAGTACTTC. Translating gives CASSTLSQEYSYEQYF.

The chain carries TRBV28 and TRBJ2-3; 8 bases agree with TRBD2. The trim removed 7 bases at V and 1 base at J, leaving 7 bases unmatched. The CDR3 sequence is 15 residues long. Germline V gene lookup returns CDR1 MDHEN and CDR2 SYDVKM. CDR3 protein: CASNKAGVGTDTQYF. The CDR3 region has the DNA TGTGCCAGCAATAAAGCGGGAGTCGGCACAGATACGCAGTATTTT.

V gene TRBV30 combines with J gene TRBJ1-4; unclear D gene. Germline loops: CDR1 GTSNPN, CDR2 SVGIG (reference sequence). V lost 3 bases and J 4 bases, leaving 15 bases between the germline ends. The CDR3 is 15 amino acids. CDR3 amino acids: CAWSQREGGNEKLFF. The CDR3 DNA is TGTGCCTGGAGCCAACGAGAGGGAGGTAATGAAAAACTGTTTTTT.

This CDR3 is CASSLSPGSGNTIYF. CDR3 nucleotide sequence: TGTGCCAGCAGTTTATCGCCGGGCTCTGGAAACACCATATATTTT. This chain joins TRBV27 and TRBJ1-3; D unclear. Germline values: CDR1 MNHEY, CDR2 SMNVEV (reference sequence). This CDR3 has 15 amino acids. V was trimmed by 0 bases and J by 0 bases, leaving 6 bases between them.

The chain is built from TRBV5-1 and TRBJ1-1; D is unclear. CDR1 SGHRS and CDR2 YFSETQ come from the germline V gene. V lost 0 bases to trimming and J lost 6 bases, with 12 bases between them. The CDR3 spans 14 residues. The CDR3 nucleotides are TGCGCCAGCAGCTTGGCCAATCCCAGGTCTGAAGCTTTCTTT. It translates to CASSLANPRSEAFF.

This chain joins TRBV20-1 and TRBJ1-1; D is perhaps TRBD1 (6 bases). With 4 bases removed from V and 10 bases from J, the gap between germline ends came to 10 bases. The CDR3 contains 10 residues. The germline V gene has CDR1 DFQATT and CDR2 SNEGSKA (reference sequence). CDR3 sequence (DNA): TGCAGTGCTAACCAGGGGAGAGCTTTCTTT. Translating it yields CSANQGRAFF.

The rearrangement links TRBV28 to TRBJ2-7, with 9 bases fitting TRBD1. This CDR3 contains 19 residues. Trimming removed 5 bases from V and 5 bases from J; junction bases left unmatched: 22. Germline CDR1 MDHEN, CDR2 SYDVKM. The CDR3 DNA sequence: TGTGCCAGCAGTGAAGCCATATCGAAGATGGGGACAGGGTGGGACGAGCAGTACTTC. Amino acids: CASSEAISKMGTGWDEQYF.

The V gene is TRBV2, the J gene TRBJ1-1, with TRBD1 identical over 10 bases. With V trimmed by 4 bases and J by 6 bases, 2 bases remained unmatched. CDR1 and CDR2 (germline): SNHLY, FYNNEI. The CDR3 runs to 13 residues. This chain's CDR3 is CASSGQGAAEAFF. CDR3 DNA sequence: TGTGCCAGCAGTGGACAGGGGGCAGCTGAAGCTTTCTTT.

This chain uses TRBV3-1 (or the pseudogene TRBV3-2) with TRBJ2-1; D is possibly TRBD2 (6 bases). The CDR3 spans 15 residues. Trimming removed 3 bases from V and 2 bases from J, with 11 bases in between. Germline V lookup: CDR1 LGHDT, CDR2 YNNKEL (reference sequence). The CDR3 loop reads CASSHGPGAYNEQFF. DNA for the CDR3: TGTGCCAGCAGCCATGGCCCGGGGGCCTACAATGAGCAGTTCTTC.

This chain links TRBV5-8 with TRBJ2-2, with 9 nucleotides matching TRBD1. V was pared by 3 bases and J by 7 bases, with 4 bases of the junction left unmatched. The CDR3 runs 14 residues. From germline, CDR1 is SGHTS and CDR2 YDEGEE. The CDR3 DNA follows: TGTGCCAGCAGCTGGGGACAGGGCGACGGGGAGCTGTTTTTT. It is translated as CASSWGQGDGELFF.

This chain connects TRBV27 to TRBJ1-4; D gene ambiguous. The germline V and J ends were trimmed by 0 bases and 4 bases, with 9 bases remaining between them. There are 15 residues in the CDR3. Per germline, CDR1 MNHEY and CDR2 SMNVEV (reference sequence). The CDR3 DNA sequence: TGTGCCAGCAGTTTATCGGCAGGCTATAATGAAAAACTGTTTTTT. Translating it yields CASSLSAGYNEKLFF.